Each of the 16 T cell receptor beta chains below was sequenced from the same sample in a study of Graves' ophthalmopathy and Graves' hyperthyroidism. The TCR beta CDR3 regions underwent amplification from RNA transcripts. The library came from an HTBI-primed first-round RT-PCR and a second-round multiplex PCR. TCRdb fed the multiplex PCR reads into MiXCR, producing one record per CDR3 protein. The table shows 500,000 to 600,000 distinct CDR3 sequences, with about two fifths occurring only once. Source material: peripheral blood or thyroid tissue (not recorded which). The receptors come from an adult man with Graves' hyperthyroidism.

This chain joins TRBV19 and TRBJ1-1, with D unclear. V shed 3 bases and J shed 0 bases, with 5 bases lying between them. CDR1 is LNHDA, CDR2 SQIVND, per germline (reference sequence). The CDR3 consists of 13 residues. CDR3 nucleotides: TGTGCCAGTAGTATGCTGCTGAACACTGAAGCTTTCTTT. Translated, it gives CASSMLLNTEAFF.

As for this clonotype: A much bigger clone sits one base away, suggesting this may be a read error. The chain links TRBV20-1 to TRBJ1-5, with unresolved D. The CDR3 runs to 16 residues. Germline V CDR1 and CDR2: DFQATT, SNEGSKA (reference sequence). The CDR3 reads CSVRDLKLGNGQPQHF. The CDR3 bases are TGCAGTGTTAGAGATCTCAAATTGGGGAACGGTCAGCCCCAGCATTTT.

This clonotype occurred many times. Here the CDR3 DNA reads TGTGCCAGCAGCTTGGGTACAGATTCCTACGAGCAGTACTTC. Translation gives CASSLGTDSYEQYF. This chain links TRBV5-8 with TRBJ2-7; no definite D call. V dropped 0 bases and J dropped 1 base, with 8 bases sitting between them. CDR1 and CDR2 from the germline V gene are SGHTS and YDEGEE. CDR3 length equals 14 residues.

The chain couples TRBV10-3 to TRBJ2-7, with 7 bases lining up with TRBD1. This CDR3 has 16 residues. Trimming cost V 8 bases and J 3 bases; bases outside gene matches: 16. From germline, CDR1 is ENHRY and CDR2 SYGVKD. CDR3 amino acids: CAIQGTANTGDYEQYF. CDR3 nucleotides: TGTGCCATCCAAGGGACAGCGAACACCGGGGACTACGAGCAGTACTTC.

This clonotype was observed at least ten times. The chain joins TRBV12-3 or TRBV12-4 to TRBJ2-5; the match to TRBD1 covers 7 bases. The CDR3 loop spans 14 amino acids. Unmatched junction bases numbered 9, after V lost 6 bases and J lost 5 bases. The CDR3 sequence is CASSSDRSEETQYF. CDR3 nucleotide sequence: TGTGCCAGCAGCTCGGACAGGAGCGAGGAGACCCAGTACTTC.

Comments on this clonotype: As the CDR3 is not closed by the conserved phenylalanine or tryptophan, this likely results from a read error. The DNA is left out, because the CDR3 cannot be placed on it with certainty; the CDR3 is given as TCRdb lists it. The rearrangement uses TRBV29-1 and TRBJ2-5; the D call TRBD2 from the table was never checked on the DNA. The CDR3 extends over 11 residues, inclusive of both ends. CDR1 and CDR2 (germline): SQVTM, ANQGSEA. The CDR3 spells CSVLRLAGVNA.

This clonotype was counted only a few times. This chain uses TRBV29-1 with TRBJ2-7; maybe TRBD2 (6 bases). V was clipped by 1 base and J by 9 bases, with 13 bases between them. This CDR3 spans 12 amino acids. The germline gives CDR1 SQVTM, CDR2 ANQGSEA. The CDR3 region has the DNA TGCAGCGTTGAAGGTGGAGGGAAGAGGCAGTACTTC. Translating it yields CSVEGGGKRQYF.

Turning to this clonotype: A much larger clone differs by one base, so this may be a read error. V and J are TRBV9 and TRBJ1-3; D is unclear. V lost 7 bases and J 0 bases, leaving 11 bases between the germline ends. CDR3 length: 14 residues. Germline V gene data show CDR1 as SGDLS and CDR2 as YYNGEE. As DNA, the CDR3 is TGTGCCAGCGGCGGCATCGGCTCTGGAAACACCATATATTTT. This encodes CASGGIGSGNTIYF.

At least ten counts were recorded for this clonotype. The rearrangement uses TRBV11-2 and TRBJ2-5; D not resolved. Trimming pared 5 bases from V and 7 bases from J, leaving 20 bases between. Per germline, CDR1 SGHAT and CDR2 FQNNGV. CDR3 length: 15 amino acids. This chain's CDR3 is CASSPLGGLVSTQYF. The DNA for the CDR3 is TGTGCCAGCAGCCCCCTAGGTGGTCTAGTGTCGACCCAGTACTTC.

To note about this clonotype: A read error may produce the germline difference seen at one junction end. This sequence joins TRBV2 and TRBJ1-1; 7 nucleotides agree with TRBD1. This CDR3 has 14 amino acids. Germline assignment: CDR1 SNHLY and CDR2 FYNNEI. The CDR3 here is CASRYRGTNTEAFF. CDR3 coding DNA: TGTGCCAGCCGTTACAGGGGAACGAACACTGAAGCTTTCTTC.

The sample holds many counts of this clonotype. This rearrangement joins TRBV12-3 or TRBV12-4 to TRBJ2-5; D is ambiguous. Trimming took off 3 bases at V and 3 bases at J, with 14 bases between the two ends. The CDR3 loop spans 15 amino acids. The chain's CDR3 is CASSLRGRFEETQYF. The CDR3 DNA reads TGTGCCAGCAGTTTGCGTGGACGTTTCGAAGAGACCCAGTACTTC.

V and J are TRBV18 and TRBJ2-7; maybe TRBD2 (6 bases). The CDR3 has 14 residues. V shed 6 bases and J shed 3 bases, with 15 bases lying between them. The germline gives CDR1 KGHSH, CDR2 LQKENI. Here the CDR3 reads CASSPEGRGYEQYF. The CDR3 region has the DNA TGTGCCAGCTCCCCGGAGGGAAGGGGCTACGAGCAGTACTTC. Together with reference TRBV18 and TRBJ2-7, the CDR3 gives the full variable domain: NAGVMQNPRHLVRRRGQEARLRCSPMKGHSHVYWYRQLPEEGLKFMVYLQKENIIDESGMPKERFSAEFPKEGPSILRIQQVVRGDSAAYFCASSPEGRGYEQYFGPGTRLTVT.

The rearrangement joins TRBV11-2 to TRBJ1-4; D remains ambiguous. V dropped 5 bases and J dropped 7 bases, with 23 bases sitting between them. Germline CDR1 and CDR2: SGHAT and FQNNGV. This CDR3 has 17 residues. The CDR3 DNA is TGTGCCAGCAGCCCCAGTCCCGGAGAACTTTGGAGTGAAAAACTGTTTTTT. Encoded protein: CASSPSPGELWSEKLFF. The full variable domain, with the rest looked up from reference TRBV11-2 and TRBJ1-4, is EAGVAQSPRYKIIEKRQSVAFWCNPISGHATLYWYQQILGQGPKLLIQFQNNGVVDDSQLPKDRFSAERLKGVDSTLKIQPAKLEDSAVYLCASSPSPGELWSEKLFFGSGTQLSVL.

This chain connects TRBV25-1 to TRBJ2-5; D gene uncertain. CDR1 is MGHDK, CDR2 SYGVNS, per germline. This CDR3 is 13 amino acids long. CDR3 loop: CASYSRKQETQYF. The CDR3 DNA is TGTGCTAGCTATTCACGGAAGCAAGAGACCCAGTACTTC.

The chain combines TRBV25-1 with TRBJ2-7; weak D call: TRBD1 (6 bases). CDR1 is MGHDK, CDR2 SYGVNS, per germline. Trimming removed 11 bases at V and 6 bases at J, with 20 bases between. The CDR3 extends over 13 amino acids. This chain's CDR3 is CACKDSGVAEQYF. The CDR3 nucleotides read TGTGCCTGCAAAGACTCAGGGGTAGCCGAGCAGTACTTC.

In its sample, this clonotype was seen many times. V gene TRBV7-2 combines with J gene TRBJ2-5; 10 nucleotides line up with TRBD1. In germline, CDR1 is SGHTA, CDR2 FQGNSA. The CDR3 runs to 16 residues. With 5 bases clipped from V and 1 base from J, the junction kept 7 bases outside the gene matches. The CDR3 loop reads CASSTGQGGIQETQYF. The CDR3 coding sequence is TGTGCCAGCAGCACCGGACAGGGGGGAATCCAAGAGACCCAGTACTTC.